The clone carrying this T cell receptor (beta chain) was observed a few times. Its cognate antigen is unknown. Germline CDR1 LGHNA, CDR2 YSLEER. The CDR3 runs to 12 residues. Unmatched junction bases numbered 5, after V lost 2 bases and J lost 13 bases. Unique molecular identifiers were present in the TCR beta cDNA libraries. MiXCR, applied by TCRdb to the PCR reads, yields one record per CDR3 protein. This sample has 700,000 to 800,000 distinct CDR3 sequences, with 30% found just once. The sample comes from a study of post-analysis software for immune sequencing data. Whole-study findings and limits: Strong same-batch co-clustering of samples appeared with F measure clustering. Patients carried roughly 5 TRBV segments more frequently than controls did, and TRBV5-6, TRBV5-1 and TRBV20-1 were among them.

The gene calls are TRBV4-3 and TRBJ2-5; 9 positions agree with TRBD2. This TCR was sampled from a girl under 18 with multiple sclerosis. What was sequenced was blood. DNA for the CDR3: TGCGCCAGCAGCCAAAGCGGGGGGCGGCGGTACTTC. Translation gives CASSQSGGRRYF.